This T cell receptor beta chain was profiled in a study of cytomegalovirus exposure and HLA in healthy donors. Study outcomes and limitations: Reportedly, diagnosis of cytomegalovirus status by the classifier showed high specificity and sensitivity. Later on, a genetic analysis was performed. It linked a missense variant in DCLRE1C with V- and J-gene trimming of TCR beta. An analysis was carried out at a later point. It showed that HLA-associated TCR beta chains were more clonally expanded than equally common non-associated chains. The authors confirmed in vitro that three CMV-associated chains were specific for CMV antigens.

Both 60 Vbeta primers and 13 Jbeta primers went into the PCR. Only in-frame clones appear in the TCRdb table, and some are missing; sequencing was by immunoSEQ multiplex PCR. In the table there are some 200,000 clones, around 81% of which are singletons. This clone was recorded only once. The antigen remains undetermined. This CDR3 spans 15 amino acids. CDR1 and CDR2 (germline): LNHDA, SQIVND (reference sequence). Trimming shortened V by 2 bases and J by 0 bases, and 9 bases separated the two germline ends. Sequenced input: PBMCs. This sequence was found in a woman younger than 45 in good health and CMV-seronegative. The rearrangement uses TRBV19 and TRBJ2-3; D gene unclear. The CDR3 nucleotides read TGTGCCAGTAGTATAAGAGCCTCTAGCACAGATACGCAGTATTTT. Translated, it gives CASSIRASSTDTQYF.